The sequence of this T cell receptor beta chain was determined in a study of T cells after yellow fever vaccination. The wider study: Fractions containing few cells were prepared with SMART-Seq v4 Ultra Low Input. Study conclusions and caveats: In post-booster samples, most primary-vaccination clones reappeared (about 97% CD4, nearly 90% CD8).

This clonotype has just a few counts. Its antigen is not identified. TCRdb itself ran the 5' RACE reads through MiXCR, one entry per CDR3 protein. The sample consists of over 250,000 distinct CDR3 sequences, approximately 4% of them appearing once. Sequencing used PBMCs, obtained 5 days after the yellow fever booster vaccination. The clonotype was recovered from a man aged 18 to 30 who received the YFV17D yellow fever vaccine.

The CDR3 DNA is TGTGCCAGCAGCTTGGACAGGGTCATAGAGACCCAGTACTTC. Protein: CASSLDRVIETQYF. V is TRBV7-6 and J is TRBJ2-5; 8 nucleotides align to TRBD1. The CDR3 length is 14 residues. The trim removed 3 bases at V and 4 bases at J, leaving 4 bases unmatched. The V gene's germline CDR1 is SGHVS and CDR2 FNYEAQ.